Following are 10 T cell receptor beta chains from one sample sequenced in a study of long-term antiretroviral therapy in people with HIV. Runs used v3.0 of the immunoSEQ assay and were done at survey level. Clones were read by immunoSEQ multiplex PCR, and TCRdb kept only the in-frame ones, dropping some. Of tens of thousands of clones in the sample, around 90% were seen once. This specimen consisted of unsorted PBMCs, obtained 1.1 years after starting antiretroviral therapy. These receptors were taken from a man between 18 and 29 years old with HIV.

The chain carries TRBV27 and TRBJ1-5, with 8 bases that match TRBD1. The length of the CDR3 is 14 residues. From germline, CDR1 is MNHEY and CDR2 SMNVEV (reference sequence). Trimming took 3 bases from V and 4 from J; bases not matched to a gene: 2. The CDR3 reads CASSFTGGNQPQHF. CDR3 sequence (DNA): TGTGCCAGCAGTTTTACAGGGGGAAATCAGCCCCAGCATTTT.

This chain joins TRBV4-1 and TRBJ1-2; D may be TRBD1 (5 bases). The CDR3 sequence is 17 residues long. V was cut by 1 base and J by 0 bases, with 15 bases left in between. Germline V lookup: CDR1 MGHRA, CDR2 YSYEKL. CDR3 amino acids: CASSQARGLLANYGYTF. DNA of the CDR3: TGCGCCAGCAGCCAAGCTAGGGGATTACTAGCTAACTATGGCTACACCTTC.

This clone was picked up one time. The chain links TRBV25-1 to TRBJ2-2, with D hard to call. Germline CDR1 MGHDK, CDR2 SYGVNS. The CDR3 has 17 residues. V shed 2 bases and J shed 4 bases, with 17 bases lying between them. DNA of the CDR3: TGTGCCAGCAGTGAAAACATGGTCCTCTCTAGCACCGGGGAGCTGTTTTTT. Encoded protein: CASSENMVLSSTGELFF. The full variable domain, completed using reference TRBV25-1 and TRBJ2-2, is EADIYQTPRYLVIGTGKKITLECSQTMGHDKMYWYQQDPGMELHLIHYSYGVNSTEKGDLSSESTVSRIRTEHFPLTLESARPSHTSQYLCASSENMVLSSTGELFFGEGSRLTVL.

The genes are TRBV13 and TRBJ1-3; TRBD1 might be the D (6 bases). The V end was cut by 4 bases, the J end by 2 bases, with 9 bases between. The CDR3 has 14 amino acids. Germline assignment: CDR1 PRHDT and CDR2 FYEKMQ (reference sequence). The CDR3 loop is CASSSYRAGNTIYF. The CDR3 DNA sequence: TGTGCCAGCAGCTCCTACAGGGCTGGAAACACCATATATTTT.

The gene calls are TRBV19 and TRBJ2-7, with a weak D call TRBD2 (6 bases). CDR3 length equals 13 residues. Looked up from germline, CDR1 is LNHDA and CDR2 is SQIVND (reference sequence). Trimming shortened V by 3 bases and J by 4 bases, and 10 bases separated the two germline ends. The CDR3 is CASSIRERYEQYF. The CDR3, as DNA: TGTGCCAGTAGTATTCGGGAGAGATACGAGCAGTACTTC.

V usage is TRBV9 and J usage is TRBJ2-6, with a tentative D call TRBD1 (6 bases). Looked up from germline, CDR1 is SGDLS and CDR2 is YYNGEE. The CDR3 has 15 amino acids. The germline V and J ends were trimmed by 3 bases and 4 bases, with 11 bases remaining between them. The CDR3 nucleotides are TGTGCCAGCAGCGATGACAGGTTCGGGGCCAACGTCCTGACTTTC. This translates into CASSDDRFGANVLTF.

The genes are TRBV5-4 and TRBJ2-7; D is tentatively TRBD1 or TRBD2 (5 bases each). V gave up 0 bases and J gave up 3 bases, with 10 bases separating them. CDR1 and CDR2 (germline): SGHNT, YYREEE (reference sequence). This CDR3 region has 14 residues. In DNA, the CDR3 is TGTGCCAGCAGCTTGGAAGGGACGGTCTACGAGCAGTACTTC. Translated: CASSLEGTVYEQYF.

This chain joins TRBV9 and TRBJ2-7; 10 nucleotides agree with TRBD2. The germline gives CDR1 SGDLS, CDR2 YYNGEE. The J segment lost 5 bases and the V segment lost 4 bases, leaving 9 bases of the junction unmatched. The CDR3 contains 15 residues. CDR3 coding DNA: TGTGCCAGCAGCTCTCCAGCGGGAGGGGTGGACGAGCAGTACTTC. Its translation is CASSSPAGGVDEQYF.

The V call is TRBV6-6, the J call TRBJ1-4, with D perhaps TRBD1 (6 bases). Germline CDR1 reads MNHNY; CDR2 reads SVGAGI (reference sequence). The CDR3 runs to 15 residues. V lost 6 bases and J 0 bases, leaving 11 bases between the germline ends. CDR3 amino acids: CASRPRGPTNEKLFF. CDR3 nucleotides: TGTGCCAGCAGACCCAGGGGCCCAACTAATGAAAAACTGTTTTTT.

The chain combines TRBV4-1 with TRBJ2-7; TRBD2 agrees at 13 bases. The CDR3 length is 16 residues. J lost 5 bases, V lost 1 base, and 5 bases had no gene match. Germline V CDR1 and CDR2: MGHRA, YSYEKL. The CDR3 protein is CASSQALAGGPDEQYF. The CDR3 DNA sequence: TGCGCCAGCAGCCAAGCACTAGCGGGAGGGCCAGACGAGCAGTACTTC.